These T cell receptor beta chains were read from a single sample in a study of shared clonotypes between healthy human individuals. TCRdb's copy holds only in-frame clones and misses some; the assay was immunoSEQ multiplex PCR. The sample carries some 2,100,000 clones, under 95% recorded once. Sequences were obtained from naive CD8+ T cells from PBMCs. The receptors come from a man between 18 and 35 years old in good health. Some clones in this sample may be carry-over from other donors' samples. Both conserved end residues are part of each CDR3. A D gene is named only where the DNA matches it firmly. Not every row has a clone size; where given, it reads once, few, many or a size class.

cdr3_aa: CASSEPSWRSYEQYF; cdr3_nt: TGTGCCAGCAGTGAACCCTCTTGGAGGTCCTACGAGCAGTACTTC; clone_size: NA; j_call: TRBJ2-7; v_call: TRBV6-1; d_call: NA
cdr3_aa: CASSLGRSNTGELFF; cdr3_nt: TGTGCCAGTAGTCTCGGACGTTCGAACACCGGGGAGCTGTTTTTT; clone_size: NA; j_call: TRBJ2-2; v_call: TRBV19; d_call: NA
cdr3_aa: CASGLVAPTGEDYGYTF; cdr3_nt: TGTGCTAGTGGTTTGGTAGCCCCGACAGGTGAGGACTATGGCTACACCTTC; clone_size: NA; j_call: TRBJ1-2; v_call: TRBV12-5; d_call: NA
cdr3_aa: CASSPQQGPNEKLFF; cdr3_nt: TGTGCCAGCAGTCCCCAACAGGGCCCTAATGAAAAACTGTTTTTT; clone_size: NA; j_call: TRBJ1-4; v_call: TRBV27; d_call: NA
cdr3_aa: CASSLRYGEQYF; cdr3_nt: TGTGCCAGCAGCTTGCGGTATGGCGAGCAGTACTTC; clone_size: NA; j_call: TRBJ2-7; v_call: TRBV5-6; d_call: NA
cdr3_aa: CASSFSQGQGGELFF; cdr3_nt: TGTGCCAGCAGCTTCTCGCAGGGACAAGGCGGGGAGCTGTTTTTT; clone_size: NA; j_call: TRBJ2-2; v_call: TRBV5-4; d_call: NA
cdr3_aa: CASSQTPVGHSPLHF; cdr3_nt: TGCGCCAGCAGCCAAACCCCGGTCGGCCATTCACCCCTCCACTTT; clone_size: NA; j_call: TRBJ1-6; v_call: TRBV4-3; d_call: NA
cdr3_aa: CASSEARSMSGELFF; cdr3_nt: TGTGCCAGCAGTGAAGCCCGATCTATGTCCGGGGAGCTGTTTTTT; clone_size: once; j_call: TRBJ2-2; v_call: TRBV2; d_call: NA
cdr3_aa: CASSLLNQPQHF; cdr3_nt: TGTGCCAGCAGCTTACTTAATCAGCCCCAGCATTTT; clone_size: NA; j_call: TRBJ1-5; v_call: TRBV5-6; d_call: NA
cdr3_aa: CASSPQTGSGELFF; cdr3_nt: TGTGCCAGCAGTCCCCAGACAGGGTCCGGGGAGCTGTTTTTT; clone_size: NA; j_call: TRBJ2-2; v_call: TRBV28; d_call: TRBD1
cdr3_aa: CARILRTANNYGYTF; cdr3_nt: TGTGCCAGAATACTTCGGACAGCTAATAACTATGGCTACACCTTC; clone_size: NA; j_call: TRBJ1-2; v_call: TRBV2; d_call: NA
cdr3_aa: CASSVNYEQYF; cdr3_nt: TGTGCCAGCAGCGTGAACTACGAGCAGTACTTC; clone_size: NA; j_call: TRBJ2-7; v_call: TRBV7-9; d_call: NA
cdr3_aa: CGIKSRGKRNTEAFF; cdr3_nt: TGCGGAATAAAGAGCAGGGGAAAGAGAAACACTGAAGCTTTCTTT; clone_size: NA; j_call: TRBJ1-1; v_call: TRBV10-1; d_call: NA
cdr3_aa: CASRLAGNNEQFF; cdr3_nt: TGTGCCAGCAGACTAGCGGGGAACAATGAGCAGTTCTTC; clone_size: NA; j_call: TRBJ2-1; v_call: TRBV5-4; d_call: TRBD2
cdr3_aa: CAIRPLGGSDLTEAFF; cdr3_nt: TGTGCCATCAGACCCTTGGGAGGGTCCGATTTGACTGAAGCTTTCTTT; clone_size: NA; j_call: TRBJ1-1; v_call: TRBV10-3; d_call: NA
cdr3_aa: CASSLGANEQYF; cdr3_nt: TGTGCCAGCAGCTTAGGTGCTAACGAGCAGTACTTC; clone_size: NA; j_call: TRBJ2-7; v_call: TRBV7-9; d_call: NA
cdr3_aa: CASSVDGDMNYEQYF; cdr3_nt: TGTGCCAGCAGCGTAGACGGGGACATGAACTACGAGCAGTACTTC; clone_size: NA; j_call: TRBJ2-7; v_call: TRBV9; d_call: NA
cdr3_aa: CASSATSGRDSYNEQFF; cdr3_nt: TGTGCCAGCAGCGCGACTAGCGGGCGGGACTCCTACAATGAGCAGTTCTTC; clone_size: NA; j_call: TRBJ2-1; v_call: TRBV7-3; d_call: TRBD2
cdr3_aa: CSANWGQMYQETQYF; cdr3_nt: TGCAGCGCCAATTGGGGCCAGATGTACCAAGAGACCCAGTACTTC; clone_size: NA; j_call: TRBJ2-5; v_call: TRBV29-1; d_call: NA
cdr3_aa: CAISESLVGEQYF; cdr3_nt: TGTGCCATCAGTGAGAGTTTAGTAGGCGAGCAGTACTTC; clone_size: NA; j_call: TRBJ2-7; v_call: TRBV10-3; d_call: NA
cdr3_aa: CASKPPQTGRAFF; cdr3_nt: TGCGCCAGCAAGCCGCCTCAGACAGGGAGGGCTTTCTTT; clone_size: NA; j_call: TRBJ1-1; v_call: TRBV5-1; d_call: TRBD1
cdr3_aa: CASSLIPLGGSNQPQHF; cdr3_nt: TGTGCCAGCAGTTTAATCCCCCTAGGGGGTAGCAATCAGCCCCAGCATTTT; clone_size: once; j_call: TRBJ1-5; v_call: TRBV27; d_call: NA
cdr3_aa: CASSLYLAGVGYEQYF; cdr3_nt: TGTGCCAGCAGTTTGTACCTAGCGGGAGTAGGTTACGAGCAGTACTTC; clone_size: NA; j_call: TRBJ2-7; v_call: TRBV27; d_call: TRBD2
cdr3_aa: CASSEQGHGISEQYF; cdr3_nt: TGTGCCAGCAGCGAACAGGGACATGGGATCAGCGAGCAGTACTTC; clone_size: NA; j_call: TRBJ2-7; v_call: TRBV9; d_call: NA
cdr3_aa: CASSQETGRAFSYEQYF; cdr3_nt: TGCGCCAGCAGCCAAGAAACAGGCAGGGCCTTTTCCTACGAGCAGTACTTC; clone_size: NA; j_call: TRBJ2-7; v_call: TRBV4-3; d_call: NA
cdr3_aa: CASSNGRVYYNEQFF; cdr3_nt: TGTGCCAGCAGTAACGGCAGGGTGTACTACAATGAGCAGTTCTTC; clone_size: once; j_call: TRBJ2-1; v_call: TRBV2; d_call: NA
cdr3_aa: CASSLEDTINYGYTF; cdr3_nt: TGTGCCAGCAGCTTGGAAGACACAATTAACTATGGCTACACCTTC; clone_size: NA; j_call: TRBJ1-2; v_call: TRBV5-4; d_call: NA
cdr3_aa: CSALAETQYF; cdr3_nt: TGCAGCGCCCTAGCGGAGACCCAGTACTTC; clone_size: NA; j_call: TRBJ2-5; v_call: TRBV29-1; d_call: NA
cdr3_aa: CASSPNPANYGYTF; cdr3_nt: TGCGCCAGCAGCCCGAACCCAGCAAACTATGGCTACACCTTC; clone_size: NA; j_call: TRBJ1-2; v_call: TRBV4-1; d_call: NA
cdr3_aa: CATSGSYNEQFF; cdr3_nt: TGTGCAACCTCGGGGTCCTACAATGAGCAGTTCTTC; clone_size: NA; j_call: TRBJ2-1; v_call: TRBV2; d_call: NA
cdr3_aa: CASSVGQHYGYTF; cdr3_nt: TGTGCCAGCAGCGTAGGTCAACACTATGGCTACACCTTC; clone_size: NA; j_call: TRBJ1-2; v_call: TRBV9; d_call: NA
cdr3_aa: CASSGGGGEKLFF; cdr3_nt: TGTGCCAGCAGTGGGGGCGGAGGTGAAAAACTGTTTTTT; clone_size: NA; j_call: TRBJ1-4; v_call: TRBV6-5; d_call: NA
cdr3_aa: CASSELDRGPYGYTF; cdr3_nt: TGTGCCAGCAGTGAATTGGACAGGGGGCCTTATGGCTACACCTTC; clone_size: NA; j_call: TRBJ1-2; v_call: TRBV2; d_call: TRBD1
cdr3_aa: CASSHSSGLFGEQFF; cdr3_nt: TGCGCCAGCAGCCATTCTAGCGGGTTGTTCGGTGAGCAGTTCTTC; clone_size: NA; j_call: TRBJ2-1; v_call: TRBV4-1; d_call: TRBD2
cdr3_aa: CASSLRRTGTGRYSNQPQHF; cdr3_nt: TGCGCCAGCAGCTTGCGCCGGACCGGGACAGGGAGATATAGCAATCAGCCCCAGCATTTT; clone_size: NA; j_call: TRBJ1-5; v_call: TRBV5-1; d_call: TRBD1
cdr3_aa: CASSRPGAGPLGYTF; cdr3_nt: TGTGCCAGCAGCCGGCCCGGGGCAGGCCCACTTGGCTACACCTTC; clone_size: NA; j_call: TRBJ1-2; v_call: TRBV7-9; d_call: NA
cdr3_aa: CASSTRQGDYEQYF; cdr3_nt: TGCGCCAGCAGCACAAGACAGGGAGACTACGAGCAGTACTTC; clone_size: NA; j_call: TRBJ2-7; v_call: TRBV5-1; d_call: TRBD1
cdr3_aa: CASSSEGGTDTQYF; cdr3_nt: TGTGCCAGCAGCTCGGAAGGGGGCACAGATACGCAGTATTTT; clone_size: NA; j_call: TRBJ2-3; v_call: TRBV5-5; d_call: NA
cdr3_aa: CASSVAGTGFEQYF; cdr3_nt: TGTGCCAGCAGCGTAGCAGGGACAGGGTTCGAGCAGTACTTC; clone_size: NA; j_call: TRBJ2-7; v_call: TRBV9; d_call: TRBD1
cdr3_aa: CASSSMLAGVYEQYF; cdr3_nt: TGTGCCAGCAGCTCAATGCTAGCGGGAGTCTACGAGCAGTACTTC; clone_size: NA; j_call: TRBJ2-7; v_call: TRBV7-8; d_call: TRBD2